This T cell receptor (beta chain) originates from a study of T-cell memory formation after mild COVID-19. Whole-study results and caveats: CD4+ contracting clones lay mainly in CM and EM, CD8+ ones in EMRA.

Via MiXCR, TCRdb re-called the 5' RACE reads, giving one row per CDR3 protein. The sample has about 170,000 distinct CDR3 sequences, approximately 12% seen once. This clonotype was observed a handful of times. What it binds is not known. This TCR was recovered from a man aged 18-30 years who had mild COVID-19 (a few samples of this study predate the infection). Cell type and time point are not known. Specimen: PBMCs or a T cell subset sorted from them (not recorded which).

The CDR3 reads CASSDLLGTQYF. DNA for the CDR3: TGTGCCAGCAGCGACCTTCTGGGGACCCAGTACTTC. The genes are TRBV7-9 and TRBJ2-5, with D unresolved. Trimming pared 5 bases from V and 7 bases from J, leaving 11 bases between. CDR1 and CDR2 from the germline V gene are SEHNR and FQNEAQ (reference sequence). The length of the CDR3 is 12 residues.